These 23 T cell receptor beta chains share one sample of origin, sequenced in a study of cytomegalovirus exposure and HLA in healthy donors. TCRdb's copy holds only in-frame clones and misses some; the assay was immunoSEQ multiplex PCR. Seen here are 150,000 to 200,000 clones, around 84% observed once, and the top ten hold roughly 7%. The sample taken for sequencing was PBMCs. All receptors come from a young man in good health and CMV-seropositive.

The V call is TRBV5-1, the J call TRBJ2-3; TRBD2 aligns across 7 bases. Germline V gene sequence: CDR1 SGHRS, CDR2 YFSETQ. J gave up 2 bases and V 5 bases, and 5 bases lay outside the gene matches. CDR3 length: 14 residues. CDR3 nucleotide sequence: TGCGCCAGCAGTCGCAGCGGGACCACAGATACGCAGTATTTT. Its protein is CASSRSGTTDTQYF.

The chain carries TRBV27 and TRBJ1-3; a weak D match, TRBD1 (6 bases). The CDR3 has 16 amino acids. The germline gives CDR1 MNHEY, CDR2 SMNVEV (reference sequence). V shed 5 bases and J shed 1 base, with 15 bases lying between them. CDR3 sequence: CASSPRGGRSGNTIYF. CDR3 sequence (DNA): TGTGCCAGCAGTCCTAGGGGGGGAAGGTCTGGAAACACCATATATTTT.

The chain combines TRBV6-1 with TRBJ2-7; TRBD2 matches at 10 bases. The V segment lost 2 bases and the J segment 1 base; nucleotides outside the gene matches: 5. CDR1 and CDR2 from the germline V gene are MNHNS and SASEGT. The CDR3 contains 16 residues. The CDR3 nucleotides read TGTGCCAGCAGTGAATCAGGACTAGCGGTTTCCTACGAGCAGTACTTC. This gives the protein CASSESGLAVSYEQYF.

The V call is TRBV19, the J call TRBJ2-6; no firm D call. Looked up from germline, CDR1 is LNHDA and CDR2 is SQIVND (reference sequence). CDR3 length: 15 residues. V shed 6 bases and J shed 0 bases, with 9 bases lying between them. CDR3 loop: CASRVTDSGANVLTF. The CDR3 coding sequence is TGTGCCAGTAGAGTTACAGACTCTGGGGCCAACGTCCTGACTTTC.

The chain couples TRBV4-2 to TRBJ2-2; TRBD2 is a possible D gene (5 bases). Trimming cost V 0 bases and J 6 bases, with 17 bases left between them. This CDR3 comprises 17 residues. Germline V gene data show CDR1 as LGHNA and CDR2 as YNFKEQ. The CDR3 spells CASSQDLLASDAGELFF. The CDR3 nucleotides read TGTGCCAGCAGCCAAGATTTGCTAGCTTCTGACGCCGGGGAGCTGTTTTTT.

V usage is TRBV7-9 and J usage is TRBJ2-2; 7 nucleotides match TRBD1. The CDR3 consists of 13 residues. With 5 bases clipped from V and 4 bases from J, the junction kept 1 base outside the gene matches. Germline V gene lookup returns CDR1 SEHNR and CDR2 FQNEAQ (reference sequence). The CDR3 region is CASSRTGTGELFF. In DNA form, the CDR3 reads TGTGCCAGCAGCCGGACAGGCACCGGGGAGCTGTTTTTT.

As to this clone: Other nucleotide sequences from this sample produce the same CDR3. The chain links TRBV20-1 to TRBJ1-2; D gene unclear. The length of the CDR3 is 11 residues. Looked up from germline, CDR1 is DFQATT and CDR2 is SNEGSKA (reference sequence). V lost 1 base to trimming and J lost 4 bases, with 4 bases between them. The CDR3 sequence is CSARAGYGYTF. The CDR3 DNA reads as TGCAGTGCTAGAGCGGGCTATGGCTACACCTTC.

The chain recombines TRBV28 with TRBJ1-2; a possible D gene is TRBD1 (5 bases). The CDR3 spans 12 residues. CDR1 is MDHEN, CDR2 SYDVKM, per germline. With 7 bases removed from V and 4 bases from J, the gap between germline ends came to 10 bases. Here the CDR3 reads CASNAGGYGYTF. The CDR3, as DNA: TGTGCCAGCAACGCGGGGGGCTATGGCTACACCTTC.

The V gene is TRBV11-1, the J gene TRBJ2-3; D not resolved. This CDR3 spans 15 amino acids. Germline V gene sequence: CDR1 SGHAT, CDR2 FQDESV (reference sequence). Deletions cut 5 bases from V and 0 bases from J, with 12 bases between. The CDR3 DNA reads TGTGCCAGCAGCCGCCCTCCCGGTAGCACAGATACGCAGTATTTT. It is translated as CASSRPPGSTDTQYF. The variable domain in full, completed from reference TRBV11-1 and TRBJ2-3, reads EAEVAQSPRYKITEKSQAVAFWCDPISGHATLYWYRQILGQGPELLVQFQDESVVDDSQLPKDRFSAERLKGVDSTLKIQPAELGDSAMYLCASSRPPGSTDTQYFGPGTRLTVL.

The gene calls are TRBV21-1 and TRBJ2-1; the DNA was not used to check the table's D call, TRBD2. TRBV21-1 is marked as a pseudogene. The CDR3 is made up of 13 amino acids. Here the CDR3 reads CASSKDRLAGEFF. The CDR3 DNA is TGTGCCAGCAGCAAAGACCGGCTAGCGGGTGAGTTCTTC.

The chain combines TRBV7-2 with TRBJ2-3, with D possibly being TRBD2 (5 bases). Germline CDR1 reads SGHTA; CDR2 reads FQGNSA. The CDR3 totals 12 residues. With 5 bases removed from V and 5 bases from J, the gap between germline ends came to 8 bases. Written as DNA, the CDR3 is TGTGCCAGCAGCGAGGACTTAGATACGCAGTATTTT. It is translated as CASSEDLDTQYF.

In its sample, this clone was seen a few times. V and J are TRBV18 and TRBJ1-4; D call uncertain. Germline CDR1 reads KGHSH; CDR2 reads LQKENI. This CDR3 contains 16 residues. The V end lost 4 bases, the J end lost 0 bases, and 12 bases lay between the germline ends. This CDR3 reads CASSQTWGATNEKLFF. In DNA, the CDR3 is TGTGCCAGCTCACAGACGTGGGGAGCAACTAATGAAAAACTGTTTTTT.

V usage is TRBV11-2 and J usage is TRBJ2-7, with a weak D call TRBD2 (7 bases). This CDR3 has 15 residues. The germline V gene encodes CDR1 SGHAT and CDR2 FQNNGV. The V and J ends lost 3 bases and 0 bases respectively, with 12 bases between them. The CDR3 sequence: CASSFGGHSSYEQYF. The DNA of the CDR3 is TGTGCCAGCAGCTTCGGGGGGCATAGCTCCTACGAGCAGTACTTC.

V and J are TRBV6-5 and TRBJ2-1; D not certain. The CDR3 contains 11 residues. The germline V and J ends were trimmed by 6 bases and 7 bases, with 7 bases remaining between them. Germline CDR1 is MNHEY and CDR2 is SVGAGI. DNA for the CDR3: TGTGCCAGCAGCCGCCAGAATGAGCAGTTCTTC. It codes for CASSRQNEQFF.

This chain connects TRBV15 to TRBJ1-3; the D gene is possibly TRBD1 (5 bases). The CDR3 covers 19 residues. CDR1 LNHNV and CDR2 YYDKDF come from the germline V gene (reference sequence). Trimming stripped 3 bases from V and 0 bases from J, with 21 bases between. CDR3 sequence (DNA): TGTGCCACCAGCAGGCCGGGACTCTCATGGGGAATCTCTGGAAACACCATATATTTT. Translated: CATSRPGLSWGISGNTIYF.

J is TRBJ2-7 and V is TRBV7-2; no clear D gene. The V end was cut by 8 bases, the J end by 2 bases, with 13 bases between. The CDR3 loop spans 13 amino acids. Germline CDR1 SGHTA, CDR2 FQGNSA. The CDR3 DNA reads as TGTGCCAGCCGACTCAGTCTGCCCTACGAGCAGTACTTC. It specifies CASRLSLPYEQYF.

This clone was picked up a small number of times. At the DNA level, this CDR3 is encoded by other sequences in the same sample as well. The CDR3 coding sequence is TGTGCCTGGACCGGAGGTAATGAGCAGTTCTTC. Translated: CAWTGGNEQFF. The chain links TRBV30 to TRBJ2-1, with D possibly TRBD2 on 5 matching bases. Per germline, CDR1 GTSNPN and CDR2 SVGIG (reference sequence). V was cut by 4 bases and J by 7 bases, with 8 bases left in between. The CDR3 length is 11 residues.

This chain links TRBV9 with TRBJ2-2; TRBD2 matches 13 bases. CDR3 size: 19 residues. V was pared by 0 bases and J by 1 base, with 6 bases of the junction left unmatched. Germline V lookup: CDR1 SGDLS, CDR2 YYNGEE. Here the CDR3 reads CASSVAGLAGVLNTGELFF. The CDR3 DNA reads as TGTGCCAGCAGCGTAGCTGGACTAGCGGGAGTCTTGAACACCGGGGAGCTGTTTTTT.

The V and J genes are TRBV4-3 and TRBJ1-5; the D is unclear. The V end was cut by 0 bases, the J end by 6 bases, with 9 bases between. CDR1 and CDR2 (germline): LGHNA, YSLEER. The CDR3 spans 14 residues. The DNA for the CDR3 is TGCGCCAGCAGCCAAGATCTCGGCGGTCAGCCCCAGCATTTT. It encodes CASSQDLGGQPQHF.

The genes are TRBV4-2 and TRBJ2-2; 8 bases line up with TRBD1. CDR3 length equals 17 residues. The V and J ends lost 4 bases and 4 bases, in that order; junction bases with no gene match: 11. The germline CDR1 and CDR2 sequences are LGHNA and YNFKEQ. The CDR3 coding sequence is TGTGCCAGCAGCCTTGGTACAGGGGGAGTCGTCACCGGGGAGCTGTTTTTT. Its translation is CASSLGTGGVVTGELFF.

The V gene is TRBV5-1, the J gene TRBJ1-1; D call uncertain. The CDR3 covers 14 residues. Per the germline V gene, CDR1 is SGHRS and CDR2 is YFSETQ. Trimming removed 3 bases from V and 2 bases from J, with 11 bases in between. CDR3 region: CASSSDGINTEAFF. CDR3 sequence (DNA): TGCGCCAGCAGCTCCGACGGGATTAACACTGAAGCTTTCTTT. Drawing the rest from reference TRBV5-1 and TRBJ1-1, the complete variable domain is KAGVTQTPRYLIKTRGQQVTLSCSPISGHRSVSWYQQTPGQGLQFLFEYFSETQRNKGNFPGRFSGRQFSNSRSEMNVSTLELGDSALYLCASSSDGINTEAFFGQGTRLTVV.

This clone was recorded only once. V gene TRBV27 combines with J gene TRBJ1-1; TRBD1 aligns across 7 bases. This CDR3 comprises 14 residues. Germline CDR1 MNHEY, CDR2 SMNVEV (reference sequence). Unmatched junction bases numbered 6, after V lost 7 bases and J lost 1 base. Here the CDR3 DNA reads TGTGCCAGCAACAGGGGTCAAGAGAACACTGAAGCTTTCTTT. As protein: CASNRGQENTEAFF.

J is TRBJ1-1 and V is TRBV6-1; D call uncertain. This CDR3 contains 10 residues. Trimming cost V 4 bases and J 11 bases, with 8 bases left between them. Per the germline V gene, CDR1 is MNHNS and CDR2 is SASEGT. The CDR3 nucleotides read TGTGCCAGCAGTGCGGGAGGGGCTTTCTTT. Its protein is CASSAGGAFF.